This T cell receptor (beta chain) was identified during a study of identical twins. General study points: Monozygotic twins shared more out-of-frame TCR alpha than recombination models predicted. In beta out-of-frame sequences, the excess sharing between twins was weaker. Zero-insertion analyses were open to partial confounding by invariant MAIT and iNKT cells.

This clonotype was counted only a few times. Its antigen is still unknown. This CDR3 is built from 15 residues. The V end lost 1 base, the J end lost 2 bases, and 10 bases lay between the germline ends. TCRdb called the 5' RACE reads again in MiXCR, with one record for every CDR3 protein. The sample holds some 900,000 distinct CDR3 sequences, 12% seen once. In addition, the sample was reused for a study of yellow fever vaccine responses in identical twins.

The clonotype originates from a woman younger than 30 in good health. The V call is TRBV12-3 or TRBV12-4, the J call TRBJ2-3; D ambiguous. Sequencing used PBMCs. The CDR3 loop is CASSLGGPTTDTQYF. The CDR3 DNA is TGTGCCAGCAGTTTAGGCGGACCCACCACAGATACGCAGTATTTT.